One and the same sample provided the 32 T cell receptor beta chains below, sequenced in a study of blood T cell repertoires in COVID-19. TCRdb keeps only in-frame clones here, not all; method: immunoSEQ multiplex PCR. The table has approximately 45,000 clones, roughly nine tenths seen once. Source material: peripheral blood. Receptors were obtained from a man aged 40-49 years with active COVID-19.

This chain joins TRBV5-1 and TRBJ2-5, with 10 bases identical to TRBD2. The V gene's germline CDR1 is SGHRS and CDR2 YFSETQ. The CDR3 has 14 amino acids. The J segment lost 4 bases and the V segment lost 3 bases, leaving 3 bases of the junction unmatched. CDR3 sequence: CASSSRTSGETQYF. The DNA of the CDR3 is TGCGCCAGCAGCTCCCGGACTAGCGGAGAGACCCAGTACTTC.

The gene calls are TRBV7-3 and TRBJ2-7; 7 bases line up with TRBD2. The germline V gene has CDR1 SGHTA and CDR2 FQGTGA. The V segment lost 1 base and the J segment 3 bases; nucleotides outside the gene matches: 3. The CDR3 contains 14 residues. The CDR3 spells CASSLMGGSYEQYF. CDR3 DNA: TGTGCCAGCAGCTTAATGGGGGGGAGCTACGAGCAGTACTTC.

The rearrangement links TRBV30 to TRBJ1-1; TRBD1 matches at 8 bases. J gave up 6 bases and V 2 bases, and 8 bases lay outside the gene matches. This CDR3 is built from 14 residues. The V gene's germline CDR1 is GTSNPN and CDR2 SVGIG (reference sequence). The CDR3 nucleotides are TGTGCCTGGAGTCGAATGGACAGGGCCCCTGAAGCTTTCTTT. Protein sequence: CAWSRMDRAPEAFF.

V and J are TRBV27 and TRBJ2-7, with 9 bases aligning to TRBD1. The CDR3 is made up of 18 amino acids. Germline loops: CDR1 MNHEY, CDR2 SMNVEV (reference sequence). The trim removed 5 bases at V and 3 bases at J, leaving 17 bases unmatched. The CDR3 region is CASSPRTGEGLYSYEQYF. The CDR3 region has the DNA TGTGCCAGCAGTCCCCGGACAGGGGAAGGACTGTACAGCTACGAGCAGTACTTC.

The gene calls are TRBV12-3 or TRBV12-4 and TRBJ1-4, with D unresolved. This CDR3 is built from 12 residues. V lost 3 bases and J 6 bases, leaving 5 bases between the germline ends. CDR3 region: CASSFSYEKLFF. In DNA, the CDR3 is TGTGCCAGCAGTTTTAGTTATGAAAAACTGTTTTTT.

The gene calls are TRBV7-2 and TRBJ1-2; D may be TRBD1 (6 bases). Germline CDR1 reads SGHTA; CDR2 reads FQGNSA. V was pared by 3 bases and J by 0 bases, with 14 bases between. There are 16 residues in the CDR3. CDR3 coding DNA: TGTGCCAGCAGCTTTTTGGACAGCTACGCTAACTATGGCTACACCTTC. It encodes CASSFLDSYANYGYTF.

V usage is TRBV6-5 and J usage is TRBJ1-1, with 9 nucleotides matching TRBD1. The CDR3 has 15 residues. V shed 9 bases and J 0 bases; nucleotides not matched to a gene: 8. The germline CDR1 and CDR2 sequences are MNHEY and SVGAGI. The chain's CDR3 is CASLRQGGMNTEAFF. The CDR3 DNA is TGTGCCAGTCTGCGACAGGGGGGGATGAACACTGAAGCTTTCTTT.

The gene calls are TRBV28 and TRBJ2-5, with D possibly being TRBD2 (5 bases). There are 14 residues in the CDR3. Germline V gene sequence: CDR1 MDHEN, CDR2 SYDVKM. V lost 10 bases to trimming and J lost 1 base, with 16 bases between them. The CDR3 loop is CATEIASGQETQYF. CDR3 bases: TGTGCCACCGAGATAGCGTCAGGCCAAGAGACCCAGTACTTC.

The rearrangement links TRBV9 to TRBJ2-5; TRBD2 aligns across 7 bases. The length of the CDR3 is 15 residues. Germline V gene lookup returns CDR1 SGDLS and CDR2 YYNGEE. The junction had 11 bases not matched to a gene; V was cut back by 4 bases and J by 5 bases. CDR3 region: CASSPTMTSRETQYF. CDR3 bases: TGTGCCAGCAGCCCCACGATGACTAGCAGGGAGACCCAGTACTTC.

The CDR3 sequence: CASSLVIGQLYGYTF. CDR3 coding DNA: TGTGCCAGCAGCTTAGTAATTGGGCAGCTCTATGGCTACACCTTC. The V gene is TRBV7-2, the J gene TRBJ1-2; D call uncertain. The germline V and J ends were trimmed by 1 base and 4 bases, with 13 bases remaining between them. Germline V lookup: CDR1 SGHTA, CDR2 FQGNSA. The CDR3 extends over 15 amino acids.

This clone was detected once. The chain has TRBV28 and TRBJ1-3, with 9 bases that match TRBD1. The CDR3 has 15 residues. Germline V CDR1 and CDR2: MDHEN, SYDVKM. The ends lost 5 bases at V and 4 bases at J; junction bases unmatched: 6. CDR3 residues: CASSTQGARGNTIYF. In nucleotides, the CDR3 is TGTGCCAGCAGTACACAGGGGGCGCGGGGAAACACCATATATTTT.

The chain has TRBV7-3 and TRBJ2-1; 7 positions match TRBD1. This CDR3 is built from 14 residues. V shed 2 bases and J 4 bases; nucleotides not matched to a gene: 2. Germline CDR1 and CDR2: SGHTA and FQGTGA. The CDR3 protein is CASSLGTEYNEQFF. Here the CDR3 DNA reads TGTGCCAGCAGCTTAGGGACAGAATACAATGAGCAGTTCTTC. Variable domain in full (rest from reference TRBV7-3 and TRBJ2-1): GAGVSQTPSNKVTEKGKYVELRCDPISGHTALYWYRQSLGQGPEFLIYFQGTGAADDSGLPNDRFFAVRPEGSVSTLKIQRTERGDSAVYLCASSLGTEYNEQFFGPGTRLTVL.

This chain uses TRBV18 with TRBJ1-4; tentative D call: TRBD1 (5 bases). V lost 5 bases and J lost 7, with 14 bases in between. Germline V CDR1 and CDR2: KGHSH, LQKENI. This CDR3 has 14 amino acids. CDR3 coding DNA: TGTGCCAGCTCAAGCACGGAGGGGAGTGAAAAACTGTTTTTT. It codes for CASSSTEGSEKLFF.

This clone was detected once. The chain combines TRBV7-9 with TRBJ1-4; D ambiguous. V shed 4 bases and J shed 4 bases, with 13 bases lying between them. Looked up from germline, CDR1 is SEHNR and CDR2 is FQNEAQ (reference sequence). The CDR3 runs to 15 residues. The CDR3 DNA follows: TGTGCCAGCAGCTACCCGGGAACGATTAATGAAAAACTGTTTTTT. Translating gives CASSYPGTINEKLFF.

The chain links TRBV6-5 to TRBJ1-5; D ambiguous. CDR3 size: 13 residues. Trimming took off 5 bases at V and 5 bases at J, with 10 bases between the two ends. Germline V gives CDR1 MNHEY, CDR2 SVGAGI. This CDR3 reads CASSRERDQPQHF. For the CDR3, the DNA is TGTGCCAGCAGTCGTGAACGGGATCAGCCCCAGCATTTT.

The chain employs TRBV27 and TRBJ2-1; 12 nucleotides match TRBD2. This CDR3 spans 20 amino acids. V shed 2 bases, J shed 0 bases, and the junction held 11 bases outside the gene matches. Germline-derived CDR1 and CDR2 are MNHEY and SMNVEV (reference sequence). CDR3 in DNA: TGTGCCAGCAGTTTAATAGGGCTAGCGGGAGGGACTTTCTCCTACAATGAGCAGTTCTTC. This encodes CASSLIGLAGGTFSYNEQFF.

CDR3 amino acids: CTSEGGYTF. CDR3 nucleotide sequence: TGCACCAGCGAGGGAGGCTACACCTTC. The chain recombines TRBV1 with TRBJ1-2. TRBV1 represents a pseudogene. The CDR3 spans 9 residues.

The chain combines TRBV7-2 with TRBJ2-2; 12 bases are shared with TRBD2. J was trimmed by 4 bases and V by 4 bases; bases with no gene match: 7. Germline lookup yields CDR1 SGHTA and CDR2 FQGNSA. The CDR3 has 17 residues. The CDR3 here is CASSSNGLAGRTGELFF. In DNA, the CDR3 is TGTGCCAGCAGCTCGAATGGACTAGCGGGACGCACCGGGGAGCTGTTTTTT.

The V and J genes are TRBV19 and TRBJ2-7; D might be TRBD1 (5 bases). Germline CDR1 reads LNHDA; CDR2 reads SQIVND (reference sequence). The V gene lost 5 bases and the J gene lost 2 bases, with 22 bases spanning the gap. The CDR3 is 17 amino acids. The CDR3 region is CASSSNLLAGQTYEQYF. DNA for the CDR3: TGTGCCAGTAGTTCAAACCTTCTGGCAGGGCAGACCTACGAGCAGTACTTC.

The rearrangement joins TRBV2 to TRBJ2-3; 7 bases line up with TRBD2. Trimming at V came to 8 bases and at J to 2 bases, leaving 4 bases not matched to a gene. CDR1 SNHLY and CDR2 FYNNEI come from the germline V gene. The CDR3 is made up of 13 amino acids. The CDR3 DNA reads as TGTGCCAGCGTAAGCGGGACCACAGATACGCAGTATTTT. It translates to CASVSGTTDTQYF.

The J gene is TRBJ2-5, the V gene TRBV19; maybe TRBD1 (5 bases). Germline CDR1 reads LNHDA; CDR2 reads SQIVND (reference sequence). V was trimmed by 1 base and J by 1 base, leaving 10 bases between them. The CDR3 loop spans 15 amino acids. DNA for the CDR3: TGTGCCAGTAGTATAGTTAGGGGATCCCAAGAGACCCAGTACTTC. Translation gives CASSIVRGSQETQYF.

The rearrangement joins TRBV6-4 to TRBJ1-1, with D tentatively TRBD1 (6 bases). The V end lost 10 bases, the J end lost 2 bases, and 23 bases lay between the germline ends. From germline, CDR1 is MRHNA and CDR2 SNTAGT. The CDR3 is 16 amino acids. CDR3 residues: CATLAGQGLINTEAFF. In DNA, the CDR3 is TGTGCCACCTTAGCGGGACAAGGGCTTATTAACACTGAAGCTTTCTTT.

The genes are TRBV29-1 and TRBJ2-5; 9 nucleotides align to TRBD1. The CDR3 has 13 amino acids. Germline lookup yields CDR1 SQVTM and CDR2 ANQGSEA. V lost 7 bases, J lost 4 bases, and 7 bases stayed unmatched. CDR3 DNA: TGCAGCGGCGCCATGGACAGGGGAGAGACCCAGTACTTC. It translates to CSGAMDRGETQYF.

The chain employs TRBV7-8 and TRBJ1-4; D is perhaps TRBD1 (5 bases). Trimming shortened V by 1 base and J by 6 bases, and 12 bases separated the two germline ends. Germline CDR1 and CDR2: SGHVS and FQNEAQ. CDR3 size: 15 residues. DNA for the CDR3: TGTGCCAGCAGCTTAGAGGGGCTAGGGGATGAAAAACTGTTTTTT. It yields the protein CASSLEGLGDEKLFF.

The chain recombines TRBV5-6 with TRBJ2-1; D uncertain. Trimming took 4 bases from V and 6 from J, leaving 11 bases between them. The CDR3 has 13 residues. Germline V CDR1 and CDR2: SGHDT, YYEEEE. CDR3 amino acids: CASSPRERNEQFF. The CDR3 DNA reads TGTGCCAGCAGCCCGCGAGAGCGCAATGAGCAGTTCTTC. The full variable domain, with the rest looked up from reference TRBV5-6 and TRBJ2-1, is DAGVTQSPTHLIKTRGQQVTLRCSPKSGHDTVSWYQQALGQGPQFIFQYYEEEERQRGNFPDRFSGHQFPNYSSELNVNALLLGDSALYLCASSPRERNEQFFGPGTRLTVL.

This chain connects TRBV14 to TRBJ2-7; perhaps TRBD2 as D (6 bases). Trimming left V 0 bases short and J 5 bases short, with 14 bases between. This CDR3 region has 15 residues. The germline V gene has CDR1 SGHDN and CDR2 FVKESK. The CDR3 nucleotides are TGTGCCAGCAGCCAAGATAGGAGGGTACGGAACGAGCAGTACTTC. Encoded protein: CASSQDRRVRNEQYF. The entire variable domain, with the rest obtained from reference TRBV14 and TRBJ2-7, is as follows: EAGVTQFPSHSVIEKGQTVTLRCDPISGHDNLYWYRRVMGKEIKFLLHFVKESKQDESGMPNNRFLAERTGGTYSTLKVQPAELEDSGVYFCASSQDRRVRNEQYFGPGTRLTVT.

The gene calls are TRBV19 and TRBJ2-2; 8 bases match TRBD2. The CDR3 consists of 17 residues. Germline values: CDR1 LNHDA, CDR2 SQIVND (reference sequence). Trimming cost V 6 bases and J 2 bases; bases outside gene matches: 11. The CDR3 bases are TGTGCCAGTAGAGGGCGGGGGGAGCCCAAAAACACCGGGGAGCTGTTTTTT. Protein sequence: CASRGRGEPKNTGELFF.

The V call is TRBV6-5, the J call TRBJ2-3; 11 bases match TRBD2. The CDR3 contains 15 residues. CDR1 and CDR2 (germline): MNHEY, SVGAGI. The trim removed 8 bases at V and 2 bases at J, leaving 6 bases unmatched. The CDR3 DNA follows: TGTGCCAGCTTTTCGACTAGCGGGAACACAGATACGCAGTATTTT. Protein sequence: CASFSTSGNTDTQYF.

The chain has TRBV28 and TRBJ2-7; 10 nucleotides align to TRBD1. The CDR3 totals 16 residues. From germline, CDR1 is MDHEN and CDR2 SYDVKM. V lost 4 bases to trimming and J lost 5 bases; unmatched junction nucleotides: 11. The CDR3: CASSSKMGQGINEQYF. Written as DNA, the CDR3 is TGTGCCAGCAGTTCGAAAATGGGACAGGGGATCAACGAGCAGTACTTC.

The CDR3 protein is CASTLSIAGGHSYEQYF. The CDR3 DNA reads TGTGCCAGCACATTATCGATAGCGGGAGGACATTCCTACGAGCAGTACTTC. The chain employs TRBV6-8 and TRBJ2-7; 10 positions match TRBD2. The trim removed 7 bases at V and 1 base at J, leaving 13 bases unmatched. The CDR3 is 17 residues long. The germline V gene encodes CDR1 MNHGY and CDR2 SAAAGT.

In this sample, this clone turned up once. The chain is built from TRBV5-1 and TRBJ2-2; 8 nucleotides line up with TRBD1. The CDR3 has 15 amino acids. The ends lost 1 base at V and 7 bases at J; junction bases unmatched: 6. Per the germline V gene, CDR1 is SGHRS and CDR2 is YFSETQ. CDR3 amino acids: CASSLPGGAGGELFF. As DNA, the CDR3 is TGCGCCAGCAGCTTGCCAGGGGGCGCAGGCGGGGAGCTGTTTTTT.

The chain employs TRBV27 and TRBJ2-5; 9 positions match TRBD1. Germline V gives CDR1 MNHEY, CDR2 SMNVEV (reference sequence). This CDR3 region has 16 residues. The ends lost 6 bases at V and 9 bases at J; junction bases unmatched: 17. CDR3 sequence reads: CASRAGQGPDRLAQYF. The CDR3 region has the DNA TGTGCCAGCAGAGCGGGACAGGGCCCTGATAGACTGGCCCAGTACTTC.